The 13 T cell receptor beta chains listed next were all sequenced from one sample in a study of blood T cell repertoires in COVID-19. Using immunoSEQ multiplex PCR, the repertoire was profiled, and TCRdb retains in-frame clones only, with some absent. The sample carries some 150,000 clones, over 80% recorded once. Input material: peripheral blood. The origin of the receptors is a human donor in a cohort sampled during active COVID-19.

CDR3 nucleotides: TGTGCCAGCAGCTTGAATCGGGGGAAGGTTTGGATGAACACTGAAGCTTTCTTT. Its translation is CASSLNRGKVWMNTEAFF. The chain recombines TRBV5-6 with TRBJ1-1, with D possibly TRBD1 on 5 matching bases. The V gene lost 1 base and the J gene lost 0 bases, with 19 bases spanning the gap. CDR1 SGHDT and CDR2 YYEEEE come from the germline V gene. There are 18 residues in the CDR3.

V is TRBV5-1 and J is TRBJ1-1; the D is unclear. Germline-derived CDR1 and CDR2 are SGHRS and YFSETQ. The CDR3 is made up of 11 amino acids. V was shortened by 3 bases and J by 4 bases, with 4 bases between the two germline ends. DNA for the CDR3: TGCGCCAGCAGCTCCTCCACTGAAGCTTTCTTT. Protein sequence: CASSSSTEAFF.

The CDR3 is CASSLGQGADGYTF. The CDR3 DNA reads TGTGCCAGCTCACTAGGACAGGGGGCAGATGGCTACACCTTC. V is TRBV18 and J is TRBJ1-2; 11 positions match TRBD1. Germline assignment: CDR1 KGHSH and CDR2 LQKENI. Trimming took 4 bases from V and 6 from J; bases not matched to a gene: 4. This CDR3 spans 14 amino acids.

The rearrangement links TRBV18 to TRBJ2-2, with 7 nucleotides matching TRBD2. The J segment lost 5 bases and the V segment lost 2 bases, leaving 5 bases of the junction unmatched. The CDR3 contains 15 residues. Per the germline V gene, CDR1 is KGHSH and CDR2 is LQKENI. CDR3 sequence: CASSPAGVGTGELFF. CDR3 in DNA: TGTGCCAGCTCACCAGCGGGAGTGGGAACCGGGGAGCTGTTTTTT.

Only a few counts were recorded for this clone. This rearrangement joins TRBV19 to TRBJ2-1, with D possibly TRBD2 on 6 matching bases. The V end lost 7 bases, the J end lost 3 bases, and 13 bases lay between the germline ends. Per germline, CDR1 LNHDA and CDR2 SQIVND (reference sequence). The CDR3 is made up of 14 amino acids. In nucleotides, the CDR3 is TGTGCCAGTAAGGGCGGGAATTTCTACAATGAGCAGTTCTTC. This translates into CASKGGNFYNEQFF.

This chain joins TRBV4-1 and TRBJ1-5; TRBD1 matches 9 bases. The CDR3 extends over 18 amino acids. Trimming cost V 3 bases and J 1 base; bases outside gene matches: 10. CDR1 is MGHRA and CDR2 is YSYEKL in the germline V gene. The CDR3 DNA follows: TGCGCCAGCAGCCAGGGGACAGGGATTATGGGAAGCAATCAGCCCCAGCATTTT. Translated: CASSQGTGIMGSNQPQHF.

The chain combines TRBV23-1 with TRBJ2-2, with 10 bases matching TRBD1. TRBV23-1 is reported as an ORF; its role is uncertain. The J segment lost 7 bases and the V segment lost 3 bases, leaving 11 bases of the junction unmatched. CDR3 length: 17 amino acids. CDR3 DNA sequence: TGCGCCAGCAGTCACCTTTTGACAGGGGGCGTGAGCGGGGAGCTGTTTTTT. It codes for CASSHLLTGGVSGELFF.

The V gene is TRBV7-3, the J gene TRBJ2-2, with D unresolved. Germline values: CDR1 SGHTA, CDR2 FQGTGA. The CDR3 loop spans 16 amino acids. Trimming removed 2 bases at V and 3 bases at J, with 13 bases between. CDR3: CASSLGPISYTGELFF. The DNA of the CDR3 is TGTGCCAGCAGCTTAGGGCCGATAAGTTACACCGGGGAGCTGTTTTTT.

The chain couples TRBV6-2 or TRBV6-3 to TRBJ2-6; a weak D match, TRBD2 (5 bases). The CDR3 consists of 16 residues. V gave up 1 base and J gave up 2 bases, with 9 bases separating them. CDR1 and CDR2 (germline): MNHEY, SVGEGT. The CDR3 region is CASSYYGGTGANVLTF. The CDR3, as DNA: TGTGCCAGCAGTTACTATGGAGGAACTGGGGCCAACGTCCTGACTTTC.

The chain combines TRBV4-2 with TRBJ2-3, with D perhaps TRBD1 (5 bases). The V and J ends lost 0 bases and 6 bases respectively, with 13 bases between them. The CDR3 length is 15 residues. Germline CDR1 is LGHNA and CDR2 is YNFKEQ. CDR3: CASSQDTRQTDTQYF. CDR3 nucleotide sequence: TGTGCCAGCAGCCAAGACACCCGACAGACGGATACGCAGTATTTT.

The chain uses TRBV7-9 and TRBJ2-7, with 7 bases that match TRBD2. The CDR3 sequence is 16 residues long. The trim removed 1 base at V and 4 bases at J, leaving 10 bases unmatched. Germline V CDR1 and CDR2: SEHNR, FQNEAQ (reference sequence). In DNA, the CDR3 is TGTGCCAGCAGCTTAGGGGTGGCGGGAGAGGGGTACGAGCAGTACTTC. Translation gives CASSLGVAGEGYEQYF.

This clone showed up just once. This chain links TRBV28 with TRBJ2-1; tentatively, D is TRBD2 (6 bases). The CDR3 is 13 amino acids. From germline, CDR1 is MDHEN and CDR2 SYDVKM. The germline V and J ends were trimmed by 8 bases and 2 bases, with 10 bases remaining between them. The CDR3 DNA follows: TGTGCCAGCGGGGGGACGGCCTACAATGAGCAGTTCTTC. This translates into CASGGTAYNEQFF.

V usage is TRBV19 and J usage is TRBJ2-5; tentative D call: TRBD2 (6 bases). Germline assignment: CDR1 LNHDA and CDR2 SQIVND (reference sequence). V gave up 5 bases and J gave up 3 bases, with 13 bases separating them. The CDR3 consists of 14 residues. Here the CDR3 DNA reads TGTGCCAGTAGTGGAGGGACCCCAAAAGAGACCCAGTACTTC. Amino acid sequence: CASSGGTPKETQYF.